These 18 T cell receptor beta chains came from one sample sequenced in a study of shared T cell receptors in the human thymus. This table comes from immunoSEQ multiplex PCR, and its TCRdb copy is limited to in-frame clones, with some not included. Here the sample spans some 700,000 clones, 80% to 90% being singletons. Another study also made use of these data, one on human thymus T cells.

The sample was thymocytes. Receptors were obtained from a girl under two years old with a congenital heart defect.

CDR3 loop: CASSSYTGTGGDYGYTF. The CDR3 DNA reads as TGCGCCAGCAGCTCCTACACCGGGACAGGGGGCGACTATGGCTACACCTTC. The rearrangement joins TRBV5-1 to TRBJ1-2; 12 nucleotides match TRBD1. CDR3 length equals 17 residues. V dropped 3 bases and J dropped 3; count of bases not matched to a gene: 9. Germline V gives CDR1 SGHRS, CDR2 YFSETQ.

The chain recombines TRBV18 with TRBJ2-7, with 7 bases identical to TRBD1. The CDR3 is 13 amino acids. Trimming took 3 bases from V and 2 from J; bases not matched to a gene: 1. Germline loops: CDR1 KGHSH, CDR2 LQKENI. CDR3 sequence: CASSPGTAYEQYF. Here the CDR3 DNA reads TGTGCCAGCTCACCCGGGACAGCCTACGAGCAGTACTTC. Supplemented by reference TRBV18 and TRBJ2-7, the full variable domain reads NAGVMQNPRHLVRRRGQEARLRCSPMKGHSHVYWYRQLPEEGLKFMVYLQKENIIDESGMPKERFSAEFPKEGPSILRIQQVVRGDSAAYFCASSPGTAYEQYFGPGTRLTVT.

The CDR3 coding sequence is TGCAGCGTTGATCCTGGAGGGTTTCCTGGCTACACCTTC. Encoded protein: CSVDPGGFPGYTF. The rearrangement joins TRBV29-1 to TRBJ1-2, with unresolved D. V dropped 3 bases and J dropped 7 bases, with 15 bases sitting between them. The CDR3 covers 13 residues. Germline V gene lookup returns CDR1 SQVTM and CDR2 ANQGSEA.

V and J are TRBV2 and TRBJ2-3; D possibly corresponds to TRBD2 (6 bases). This CDR3 is built from 15 residues. In germline, CDR1 is SNHLY, CDR2 FYNNEI. The V and J ends lost 8 bases and 0 bases respectively, with 15 bases between them. In DNA form, the CDR3 reads TGTGCCAGCGGCTTGCGGCGGGGCAGCACAGATACGCAGTATTTT. Residues: CASGLRRGSTDTQYF.

The chain couples TRBV15 to TRBJ1-3; D gene uncertain. This CDR3 is built from 15 residues. Germline CDR1 is LNHNV and CDR2 is YYDKDF (reference sequence). The germline V and J ends were trimmed by 1 base and 4 bases, with 11 bases remaining between them. The CDR3 reads CATSRGEIRGNTIYF. In DNA form, the CDR3 reads TGTGCCACCAGCAGAGGAGAAATTCGGGGAAACACCATATATTTT.

The chain is built from TRBV5-1 and TRBJ1-2; tentative D call: TRBD1 (6 bases). This CDR3 has 15 residues. Trimming removed 1 base at V and 8 bases at J, with 18 bases between. CDR1 is SGHRS and CDR2 is YFSETQ in the germline V gene. CDR3 coding DNA: TGCGCCAGCAGCTTGTTGGGCCAGGGGATGTGGGGCTACACCTTC. Translating it yields CASSLLGQGMWGYTF.

This clone appeared once. The same CDR3 arises from other DNA sequences in this sample as well. The rearrangement links TRBV5-1 to TRBJ2-7; possible D gene TRBD2, 6 bases. The CDR3 sequence is 14 residues long. Per germline, CDR1 SGHRS and CDR2 YFSETQ. V was clipped by 4 bases and J by 0 bases, with 11 bases between them. CDR3: CASSLAGSSYEQYF. CDR3 in DNA: TGCGCCAGCAGCCTAGCCGGGAGCTCCTACGAGCAGTACTTC.

The CDR3 sequence: CASSERWQPTTNLFF. In DNA, the CDR3 is TGTGCCAGCAGTGAACGTTGGCAGCCCACCACTAATCTGTTTTTT. This chain uses TRBV2 with TRBJ1-4; D remains unclear. V was shortened by 2 bases and J by 14 bases, with 21 bases between the two germline ends. Per germline, CDR1 SNHLY and CDR2 FYNNEI. The CDR3 contains 15 residues.

This sequence joins TRBV6-1 and TRBJ1-6, with unresolved D. Germline CDR1 and CDR2: MNHNS and SASEGT. Trimming pared 10 bases from V and 7 bases from J, leaving 14 bases between. This CDR3 region has 13 residues. CDR3 in DNA: TGTGCCACCGGGTCCAAAACGAATTCACCCCTCCACTTT. Protein: CATGSKTNSPLHF.

J is TRBJ2-1 and V is TRBV29-1, with TRBD1 matching over 9 bases. V was pared by 4 bases and J by 10 bases, with 11 bases of the junction left unmatched. This CDR3 region has 14 residues. Germline loops: CDR1 SQVTM, CDR2 ANQGSEA. The CDR3: CSVAGTGHREEQFF. The CDR3, as DNA: TGCAGCGTTGCAGGGACAGGGCATCGAGAGGAGCAGTTCTTC.

The rearrangement uses TRBV7-9 and TRBJ2-7, with TRBD1 matching over 7 bases. With V trimmed by 5 bases and J by 0 bases, 13 bases remained unmatched. Germline CDR1 reads SEHNR; CDR2 reads FQNEAQ (reference sequence). There are 17 residues in the CDR3. The CDR3 sequence: CASSPPLRQGSSYEQYF. CDR3 nucleotide sequence: TGTGCCAGCAGCCCCCCCCTGAGACAGGGCAGCTCCTACGAGCAGTACTTC.

A note on this clone: The sample carries other DNA sequences with the same CDR3. This rearrangement joins TRBV4-1 to TRBJ1-2; 7 bases line up with TRBD1. CDR1 and CDR2 from the germline V gene are MGHRA and YSYEKL. V was pared by 1 base and J by 3 bases, with 2 bases of the junction left unmatched. CDR3 length: 14 amino acids. CDR3 nucleotide sequence: TGCGCCAGCAGCCAAGGACAGGGCCACTATGGCTACACCTTC. Translating gives CASSQGQGHYGYTF.

The V and J genes are TRBV5-1 and TRBJ2-2; D uncertain. V dropped 0 bases and J dropped 1 base, with 13 bases sitting between them. CDR1 and CDR2 from the germline V gene are SGHRS and YFSETQ. The CDR3 extends over 17 amino acids. Here the CDR3 DNA reads TGCGCCAGCAGCTTGGTCTCCCAGGTCCGGAACACCGGGGAGCTGTTTTTT. The encoded protein is CASSLVSQVRNTGELFF.

The V and J genes are TRBV2 and TRBJ1-2, with D uncertain. V gave up 7 bases and J gave up 1 base, with 10 bases separating them. The length of the CDR3 is 13 residues. CDR1 and CDR2 from the germline V gene are SNHLY and FYNNEI. CDR3 sequence (DNA): TGTGCCAGCAAATGGGCTATTAACTATGGCTACACCTTC. It encodes CASKWAINYGYTF.

The CDR3 DNA is TGTGCCATCAGTGAGTCGGCAGGGAAACAGCCCCAGCATTTT. The encoded protein is CAISESAGKQPQHF. The genes are TRBV10-3 and TRBJ1-5; D possibly corresponds to TRBD1 (5 bases). Germline assignment: CDR1 ENHRY and CDR2 SYGVKD. V was cut by 0 bases and J by 7 bases, with 10 bases left in between. This CDR3 is built from 14 residues.

This clone was seen a single time. This chain links TRBV6-6 with TRBJ2-5; no definite D call. This CDR3 spans 15 amino acids. Trimming pared 1 base from V and 3 bases from J, leaving 12 bases between. In germline, CDR1 is MNHNY, CDR2 SVGAGI (reference sequence). This CDR3 is CASSYFPRLEETQYF. CDR3 DNA: TGTGCCAGCAGTTACTTTCCCCGGCTAGAAGAGACCCAGTACTTC.

This rearrangement joins TRBV27 to TRBJ1-2, with TRBD1 matching 7 bases. CDR3 length: 13 amino acids. The trim removed 3 bases at V and 3 bases at J, leaving 1 base unmatched. Germline assignment: CDR1 MNHEY and CDR2 SMNVEV (reference sequence). The CDR3 bases are TGTGCCAGCAGTTTTACAGGGGACTATGGCTACACCTTC. Translating it yields CASSFTGDYGYTF.

The chain combines TRBV18 with TRBJ1-5, with D unclear. V was shortened by 2 bases and J by 5 bases, with 7 bases between the two germline ends. In germline, CDR1 is KGHSH, CDR2 LQKENI. This CDR3 region has 13 residues. The CDR3, as DNA: TGTGCCAGCTCACCAATGTCTTATCAGCCCCAGCATTTT. It translates to CASSPMSYQPQHF. The whole variable domain, remainder taken from reference TRBV18 and TRBJ1-5, is NAGVMQNPRHLVRRRGQEARLRCSPMKGHSHVYWYRQLPEEGLKFMVYLQKENIIDESGMPKERFSAEFPKEGPSILRIQQVVRGDSAAYFCASSPMSYQPQHFGDGTRLSIL.